This TCR beta chain stems from a study of monozygotic twins with cystic fibrosis. General study results and limits: Unrelated CF individuals shared fewer identical clonotypes than monozygotic CF twins. Clonality was generally low (median approximately 0.0095), higher in the most severe patients. Co-twins had the most similar V usage for 13 of 16 pairs, J for 8.

Generated by immunoSEQ multiplex PCR, the TCRdb table keeps only in-frame clones and is missing some. The sample gives tens of thousands of clones, about 96% of which show up once; about 2.9% is in the top ten. Comment on this clone: What it recognizes is unknown.

Sequencing was carried out using blood. The clonotype was recovered from a girl aged 2 to 9 with cystic fibrosis.

The CDR3 loop reads CASSPRRVGEQFF. The CDR3 DNA is TGTGCCAGCAGTCCCCGCAGGGTTGGTGAGCAGTTCTTC. The rearrangement uses TRBV9 and TRBJ2-1; possible D gene TRBD1, 5 bases. Germline CDR1 SGDLS, CDR2 YYNGEE. Trimming cost V 5 bases and J 9 bases, with 15 bases left between them. The CDR3 sequence is 13 residues long.